The present T cell receptor (beta chain) was sequenced within a study of CD8 T cells in Susac syndrome. This clonotype was found once. V lost 3 bases, J lost 0 bases, and 14 bases lay in between. This CDR3 spans 15 amino acids. Germline CDR1 and CDR2: DFQATT and SNEGSKA (reference sequence). The CD8+ and CD4+ T cells were isolated magnetically using a negative isolation approach, whereas the TEMRA cells were enriched by FACS. Reverse transcription of roughly 0.45 to 1 ug RNA used random hexamers. TCRdb fed the immunoSEQ multiplex PCR reads into MiXCR, producing one record per CDR3 protein. The repertoire holds about 200,000 distinct CDR3 sequences, with 95% as singletons.

The TCR was taken from a human donor in good health. The sample was CD4+ T cells from PBMCs. The chain recombines TRBV20-1 with TRBJ1-1; D not resolved. The CDR3 loop is CSASRRVGMNTEAFF. The CDR3 DNA reads TGCAGTGCTAGTAGAAGGGTTGGGATGAACACTGAAGCTTTCTTT.